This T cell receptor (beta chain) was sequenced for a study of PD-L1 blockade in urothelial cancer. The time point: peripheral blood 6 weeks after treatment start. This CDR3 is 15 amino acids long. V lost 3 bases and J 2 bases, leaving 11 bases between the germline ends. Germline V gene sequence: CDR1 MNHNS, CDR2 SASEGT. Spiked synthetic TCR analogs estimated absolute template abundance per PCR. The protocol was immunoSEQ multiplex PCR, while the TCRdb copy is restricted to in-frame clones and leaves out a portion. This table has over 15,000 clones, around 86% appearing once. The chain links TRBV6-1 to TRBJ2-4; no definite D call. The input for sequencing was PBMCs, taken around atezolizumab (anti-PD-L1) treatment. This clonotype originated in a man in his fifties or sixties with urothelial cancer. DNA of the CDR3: TGTGCCAGCAGTGACCACAGTGTGACCAAAAACATTCAGTACTTC. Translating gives CASSDHSVTKNIQYF.